Sequencing of this T cell receptor beta chain was carried out in a study of Ad26.COV2.S vaccination and SARS-CoV-2 variants. About the research overall: Sample donor was a member of the COV1001 Ad26.COV2.S trial arm. Overall study findings and caveats: Once vaccination had occurred, spike-specific CD8+ and CD4+ T cell responses reportedly showed substantial breadth.

Here immunoSEQ multiplex PCR was the method, and the copy in TCRdb shows in-frame clones only, minus some. The sample records 350,000 to 400,000 clones, 75% to 90% being singletons. Turning to this clone: No antigen is known for it.

Treatment indicated: 19 received Ad26.COV2.S at low or high dose, single or two shots; about 5 received placebo; per-sample allocation not given. Samples were taken on day 63 after the first vaccine or placebo injection. The receptor was derived from a person aged 18-60 years who received the Ad26.COV2.S COVID-19 vaccine or a placebo. This specimen consisted of peripheral blood, obtained in a trial of Ad26.COV2.S vaccine versus placebo.

The CDR3 reads CASDGNTEAFF. The DNA for the CDR3 is TGTGCCAGCGACGGGAACACTGAAGCTTTCTTT. V gene TRBV21-1 combines with J gene TRBJ1-1. TRBV21-1 is noted as a pseudogene. The CDR3 consists of 11 residues.